This is a list of T cell receptor beta chains from one sample in a study of T cells in Graves' hyperthyroidism and ophthalmopathy. TCRdb called the multiplex PCR reads again in MiXCR, with one record for every CDR3 protein. The table lists more than 600,000 distinct CDR3 sequences, less than 20% of them singletons. Material: blood. These receptors all stem from a man younger than 35 with Graves' hyperthyroidism. CDR3s include the opening cysteine and the closing phenylalanine or tryptophan. A D gene is named only where the DNA matches it firmly. Clone size, where shown, is once, few, many, or a class for clones that have expanded.

J gene: TRBJ2-3; D gene: NA; CDR3 length: 17; V gene: TRBV13; clone size: NA; CDR3 DNA: TGTGCCAGCAGCTTAGGAGGGCAGGCCCCTAGCACAGATACGCAGTATTTT; CDR3 protein: CASSLGGQAPSTDTQYF
J gene: TRBJ2-7; D gene: NA; CDR3 length: 16; V gene: TRBV20-1; clone size: NA; CDR3 DNA: TGCAGTGCTAGATTGAAGGGGGGACAGACCCTCTACGAGCAGTACTTC; CDR3 protein: CSARLKGGQTLYEQYF
J gene: TRBJ2-3; D gene: TRBD2; CDR3 length: 17; V gene: TRBV9; clone size: few; CDR3 DNA: TGTGCCAGCAGCGTAGGGCCCGGTAGCGGGAGATTAGATACGCAGTATTTT; CDR3 protein: CASSVGPGSGRLDTQYF
J gene: TRBJ2-7; D gene: TRBD2; CDR3 length: 14; V gene: TRBV4-2; clone size: few; CDR3 DNA: TGTGCCAGCAGCCCCCGGTCTAGCGGGGATGAGCAGTACTTC; CDR3 protein: CASSPRSSGDEQYF
J gene: TRBJ1-1; D gene: NA; CDR3 length: 15; V gene: TRBV12-3/TRBV12-4; clone size: many; CDR3 DNA: TGTGCCAGCAGTTTAGGAGGGCGGACGAACACTGAAGCTTTCTTT; CDR3 protein: CASSLGGRTNTEAFF
J gene: TRBJ1-4; D gene: NA; CDR3 length: 12; V gene: TRBV29-1; clone size: few; CDR3 DNA: TGCAGCGTTGTACAGGGAGGGGAAAAACTGTTTTTT; CDR3 protein: CSVVQGGEKLFF
J gene: TRBJ1-5; D gene: NA; CDR3 length: 14; V gene: TRBV6-1; clone size: many; CDR3 DNA: TGTGCCAGCAGTGAAGTCTCTCTGCATCAGCCCCAGCATTTT; CDR3 protein: CASSEVSLHQPQHF
J gene: TRBJ2-7; D gene: TRBD1; CDR3 length: 14; V gene: TRBV29-1; clone size: many; CDR3 DNA: TGCAGCGTTTCACCGGGACAGGGGGCGCAAGAGCAGTACTTC; CDR3 protein: CSVSPGQGAQEQYF
J gene: TRBJ2-1; D gene: TRBD2; CDR3 length: 16; V gene: TRBV4-1; clone size: few; CDR3 DNA: TGCGCCAGCAGCCCGAGGACTAGCGTAAATTACAATGAGCAGTTCTTC; CDR3 protein: CASSPRTSVNYNEQFF
J gene: TRBJ2-5; D gene: NA; CDR3 length: 10; V gene: TRBV20-1; clone size: NA; CDR3 DNA: TGCAGTGGGCTGGGAGAGACCCAGTACTTC; CDR3 protein: CSGLGETQYF
J gene: TRBJ2-7; D gene: NA; CDR3 length: 14; V gene: TRBV12-3/TRBV12-4; clone size: many; CDR3 DNA: TGTGCCAGCAGTTTTGGGGACATTTCCTACGAGCAGTACTTC; CDR3 protein: CASSFGDISYEQYF
J gene: TRBJ2-1; D gene: TRBD1; CDR3 length: 16; V gene: TRBV10-2; clone size: once; CDR3 DNA: TGCGCCAGCAGTGAGACACTTACAGGGGGTTACAATGAGCAGTTCTTC; CDR3 protein: CASSETLTGGYNEQFF
J gene: TRBJ2-6; D gene: NA; CDR3 length: 15; V gene: TRBV27; clone size: NA; CDR3 DNA: TGTGCCAGCAGTTTGGAATATTCCGGGGCCAACGTCCTGAGTTTC; CDR3 protein: CASSLEYSGANVLSF
J gene: TRBJ2-3; D gene: NA; CDR3 length: 14; V gene: TRBV4-1; clone size: NA; CDR3 DNA: TGCGCCAGCAGCCATGAGACTAGCACAGATACGCAGTATTTT; CDR3 protein: CASSHETSTDTQYF
J gene: TRBJ2-4; D gene: TRBD1; CDR3 length: 15; V gene: TRBV6-1; clone size: few; CDR3 DNA: TGTGCCAGCACCTCCCTTCCGGGACAGAAAAACATTCAGTACTTC; CDR3 protein: CASTSLPGQKNIQYF
J gene: TRBJ2-2; D gene: TRBD2; CDR3 length: 16; V gene: TRBV9; clone size: few; CDR3 DNA: TGTGCCAGCAGCGCTAGCGGGAGGGCCGTGGCCGGGGAGCTGTTTTTT; CDR3 protein: CASSASGRAVAGELFF
J gene: TRBJ2-7; D gene: TRBD1; CDR3 length: 15; V gene: TRBV20-1; clone size: many; CDR3 DNA: TGCAGTGCTAGAGATCTCGGGACAGGGGAGTACGAGCAGTACTTC; CDR3 protein: CSARDLGTGEYEQYF
J gene: TRBJ2-1; D gene: TRBD1; CDR3 length: 13; V gene: TRBV7-3; clone size: NA; CDR3 DNA: TGTGCCAGCAGCTTATCGGAAACAGGGGTTACGTTCTTC; CDR3 protein: CASSLSETGVTFF
J gene: TRBJ2-1; D gene: NA; CDR3 length: 16; V gene: TRBV18; clone size: few; CDR3 DNA: TGTGCCAGCTCATCTCTCCGGGGGCCGAACTACAATGAGCAGTTCTTC; CDR3 protein: CASSSLRGPNYNEQFF
J gene: TRBJ2-3; D gene: TRBD1; CDR3 length: 14; V gene: TRBV2; clone size: many; CDR3 DNA: TGTGCCAGCAGTGGTGGACAGGGGGCGGATACGCAGTATTTT; CDR3 protein: CASSGGQGADTQYF
J gene: TRBJ2-2; D gene: TRBD2; CDR3 length: 18; V gene: TRBV12-3/TRBV12-4; clone size: few; CDR3 DNA: TGTGCCAGCAGTCGCGGACTAGCGGGAGGGCCTGGGACCGGGGAGCTGTTTTTT; CDR3 protein: CASSRGLAGGPGTGELFF
J gene: TRBJ2-3; D gene: TRBD2; CDR3 length: 12; V gene: TRBV12-3/TRBV12-4; clone size: many; CDR3 DNA: TGTGCCAGCGGGGGGGTTACAGATACGCAGTATTTT; CDR3 protein: CASGGVTDTQYF
J gene: TRBJ2-5; D gene: NA; CDR3 length: 12; V gene: TRBV6-1; clone size: NA; CDR3 DNA: TGTGCCAGCACCATGGAGCTAGAGACCCAGTACTTC; CDR3 protein: CASTMELETQYF
J gene: TRBJ2-5; D gene: TRBD1; CDR3 length: 15; V gene: TRBV19; clone size: few; CDR3 DNA: TGTGCCAGTAGTTCCGGGACAGACCCCCAAGAGACCCAGTACTTC; CDR3 protein: CASSSGTDPQETQYF
J gene: TRBJ2-3; D gene: TRBD2; CDR3 length: 17; V gene: TRBV10-3; clone size: many; CDR3 DNA: TGTGCCATCAGTGAGCCGGGACTAGCGGGAGCCCCAGATACGCAGTATTTT; CDR3 protein: CAISEPGLAGAPDTQYF
J gene: TRBJ2-7; D gene: NA; CDR3 length: 15; V gene: TRBV3-1; clone size: many; CDR3 DNA: TGTGCCAGCAGCCAAGATCCGAGACATCTCGGGGAGCAGTACTTC; CDR3 protein: CASSQDPRHLGEQYF
J gene: TRBJ2-2; D gene: NA; CDR3 length: 15; V gene: TRBV9; clone size: NA; CDR3 DNA: TGTGCCAGCAGCGTAGGTCCGGCGAGTACCGGGGAGCTGTTTTTT; CDR3 protein: CASSVGPASTGELFF
J gene: TRBJ1-2; D gene: NA; CDR3 length: 12; V gene: TRBV6-1; clone size: many; CDR3 DNA: TGTGCCAGCAGTAACGGAAACTATGGCTACACCTTC; CDR3 protein: CASSNGNYGYTF
J gene: TRBJ2-1; D gene: TRBD2; CDR3 length: 16; V gene: TRBV20-1; clone size: NA; CDR3 DNA: TGCAGTGCTGCCACACCGCGGGGGTACACCTACAATGAGCAGTTCTTC; CDR3 protein: CSAATPRGYTYNEQFF
J gene: TRBJ1-2; D gene: TRBD1; CDR3 length: 16; V gene: TRBV28; clone size: NA; CDR3 DNA: TGTGCCAGCAGTCCGCCCCCGGGGACAGGAGCCTATGGCTACACCTTC; CDR3 protein: CASSPPPGTGAYGYTF
J gene: TRBJ1-2; D gene: TRBD1; CDR3 length: 14; V gene: TRBV12-3/TRBV12-4; clone size: NA; CDR3 DNA: TGTGCCAGCACCCTAACAGGGGGCGACTATGGCTACACCTTC; CDR3 protein: CASTLTGGDYGYTF
J gene: TRBJ2-7; D gene: TRBD1; CDR3 length: 11; V gene: TRBV29-1; clone size: NA; CDR3 DNA: TGCAGCGCTGGGACAGTCTACGAGCAGTACTTC; CDR3 protein: CSAGTVYEQYF
J gene: TRBJ2-7; D gene: TRBD1; CDR3 length: 14; V gene: TRBV6-2/TRBV6-3; clone size: NA; CDR3 DNA: TGTGCCAGCAGGGGACAGTTAAGCTCCTACGAGCAGTACTTC; CDR3 protein: CASRGQLSSYEQYF
J gene: TRBJ2-1; D gene: TRBD2; CDR3 length: 14; V gene: TRBV20-1; clone size: few; CDR3 DNA: TGCAGTGCTAGACGCTCTAGCGGGGCGAATGAGCAGTTCTTC; CDR3 protein: CSARRSSGANEQFF
J gene: TRBJ2-2; D gene: TRBD2; CDR3 length: 19; V gene: TRBV25-1; clone size: NA; CDR3 DNA: TGTGCCAGCAGTGAACGCTCGACTAGCGGGAGGGCGGACACCGGGGAGCTGTTTTTT; CDR3 protein: CASSERSTSGRADTGELFF
J gene: TRBJ1-1; D gene: NA; CDR3 length: 15; V gene: TRBV5-1; clone size: NA; CDR3 DNA: TGCGCCAGCAGCGAAGGGGGGGGAGTGAACACTGAAGCTTTCTTT; CDR3 protein: CASSEGGGVNTEAFF
J gene: TRBJ2-1; D gene: TRBD2; CDR3 length: 17; V gene: TRBV4-3; clone size: NA; CDR3 DNA: TGCGCCAGCAGCCAAGAGTGGGGACTAGCGGCCTACAATGAGCAGTTCTTC; CDR3 protein: CASSQEWGLAAYNEQFF
J gene: TRBJ2-7; D gene: TRBD1; CDR3 length: 14; V gene: TRBV19; clone size: many; CDR3 DNA: TGTGCCAGTGCCCCAGGGACAGGCCCCTACGAGCAGTACTTC; CDR3 protein: CASAPGTGPYEQYF
J gene: TRBJ2-7; D gene: TRBD2; CDR3 length: 15; V gene: TRBV20-1; clone size: many; CDR3 DNA: TGCAGTGCTAGAGATGGCCTAGCGGGAGGTTACGAGCAGTACTTC; CDR3 protein: CSARDGLAGGYEQYF
J gene: TRBJ2-1; D gene: TRBD1; CDR3 length: 18; V gene: TRBV10-3; clone size: few; CDR3 DNA: TGTGCCATCAGTGAGTTAGGGGGATCGACAGGGAACTACAATGAGCAGTTCTTC; CDR3 protein: CAISELGGSTGNYNEQFF
J gene: TRBJ2-5; D gene: TRBD2; CDR3 length: 19; V gene: TRBV12-3/TRBV12-4; clone size: NA; CDR3 DNA: TGTGCCAGCAGTTGGGTCGGGACTAGCGGGAGGGGGGCCCAAGAGACCCAGTACTTC; CDR3 protein: CASSWVGTSGRGAQETQYF
J gene: TRBJ2-7; D gene: NA; CDR3 length: 16; V gene: TRBV5-5; clone size: NA; CDR3 DNA: TGTGCCAGCAACCCCCACCAAACTGGACGGCCCTACGAGCAGTACTTC; CDR3 protein: CASNPHQTGRPYEQYF
J gene: TRBJ1-4; D gene: NA; CDR3 length: 13; V gene: TRBV28; clone size: many; CDR3 DNA: TGTGCCAGCAGCCCGGGGACTAGTGAAAAACTGTTTTTT; CDR3 protein: CASSPGTSEKLFF
J gene: TRBJ2-3; D gene: TRBD2; CDR3 length: 15; V gene: TRBV7-2; clone size: many; CDR3 DNA: TGTGCCAGCAGCCCAACGGGGGGGGGGGGAGATACGCAGTATTTT; CDR3 protein: CASSPTGGGGDTQYF
J gene: TRBJ2-5; D gene: NA; CDR3 length: 13; V gene: TRBV12-3/TRBV12-4; clone size: few; CDR3 DNA: TGTGCCAGCACCGAGGGGGGCTCTGAGACCCAGTACTTC; CDR3 protein: CASTEGGSETQYF
J gene: TRBJ2-4; D gene: NA; CDR3 length: 14; V gene: TRBV12-3/TRBV12-4; clone size: many; CDR3 DNA: TGTGCCAGCAGCCCCAAGGGAGCCAAAAACATTCAGTACTTC; CDR3 protein: CASSPKGAKNIQYF
J gene: TRBJ2-7; D gene: NA; CDR3 length: 14; V gene: TRBV28; clone size: many; CDR3 DNA: TGTGCCAGCAGTTTATCGGGACCCAGCTACGAGCAGTACTTC; CDR3 protein: CASSLSGPSYEQYF
J gene: TRBJ1-6; D gene: TRBD1; CDR3 length: 14; V gene: TRBV5-4; clone size: few; CDR3 DNA: TGTGCCAGCAGCCAGGACAGGTGGGATTCACCCCTCCACTTT; CDR3 protein: CASSQDRWDSPLHF
J gene: TRBJ1-4; D gene: NA; CDR3 length: 14; V gene: TRBV7-9; clone size: few; CDR3 DNA: TGTGCCAGCAGCCCCGGGACACGAAGAGAAAAACTGTTTTTT; CDR3 protein: CASSPGTRREKLFF
J gene: TRBJ2-3; D gene: NA; CDR3 length: 16; V gene: TRBV11-2; clone size: many; CDR3 DNA: TGTGCCAGCAGCTTTGGTAGAGGCGGATTCACAGATACGCAGTATTTT; CDR3 protein: CASSFGRGGFTDTQYF
J gene: TRBJ1-5; D gene: NA; CDR3 length: 17; V gene: TRBV13; clone size: few; CDR3 DNA: TGTGCCAGCAGCTTAAGTTCAAACCTATCTAGCAATCAGCCCCAGCATTTT; CDR3 protein: CASSLSSNLSSNQPQHF
J gene: TRBJ2-3; D gene: TRBD1; CDR3 length: 14; V gene: TRBV7-2; clone size: NA; CDR3 DNA: TGTGCCAGCAGCTTAAAGACAGGGTCAGATACGCAGTATTTT; CDR3 protein: CASSLKTGSDTQYF
J gene: TRBJ2-7; D gene: TRBD1; CDR3 length: 17; V gene: TRBV15; clone size: NA; CDR3 DNA: TGTGCCACCAGCAGAGATCACGCCGGGACAGGGATCCACGAGCAGTACTTC; CDR3 protein: CATSRDHAGTGIHEQYF
J gene: TRBJ2-3; D gene: NA; CDR3 length: 17; V gene: TRBV6-4; clone size: few; CDR3 DNA: TGTGCCAGCAGTGACGGGCGCCTACAGGGTAGCACAGATACGCAGTATTTT; CDR3 protein: CASSDGRLQGSTDTQYF
J gene: TRBJ2-2; D gene: NA; CDR3 length: 18; V gene: TRBV4-1; clone size: few; CDR3 DNA: TGCGCCAGCAGCCAAGATCGGGCTCGTGACGCGCTCGGAGGGGAGCTGTTTTTT; CDR3 protein: CASSQDRARDALGGELFF